The clone carrying this T cell receptor beta chain has just one count. Antigen specificity is unknown. A much more abundant neighbour one base away suggests this may be a read error. Deletions cut 8 bases from V and 7 bases from J, with 18 bases between. Germline CDR1 SNHLY, CDR2 FYNNEI. The CDR3 contains 13 residues. Constant-region reverse primers amplified full-length variable regions, followed by semi-nested Nested Universal Primer A PCR. TCRdb recomputed calls from the 5' RACE reads with MiXCR, one row per CDR3 protein. The sample yields about 5,300 distinct CDR3 sequences, 36% seen once. Study-wide results and caveats: Larger-cohort validation covered only one TCR beta V-J rearrangement.

This clonotype was sampled from a female donor with breast cancer. The chain employs TRBV2 and TRBJ2-7, with a possible D match to TRBD2 (6 bases). Sequenced input: memory CD4+ T cells sorted from blood. Documented subset: memory CD4+ T cells, CD4+CD45RO+CD25-. The CDR3 here is CASGRTYRGEQYF. The CDR3, as DNA: TGTGCCAGCGGTCGGACCTACCGGGGGGAGCAGTACTTC.